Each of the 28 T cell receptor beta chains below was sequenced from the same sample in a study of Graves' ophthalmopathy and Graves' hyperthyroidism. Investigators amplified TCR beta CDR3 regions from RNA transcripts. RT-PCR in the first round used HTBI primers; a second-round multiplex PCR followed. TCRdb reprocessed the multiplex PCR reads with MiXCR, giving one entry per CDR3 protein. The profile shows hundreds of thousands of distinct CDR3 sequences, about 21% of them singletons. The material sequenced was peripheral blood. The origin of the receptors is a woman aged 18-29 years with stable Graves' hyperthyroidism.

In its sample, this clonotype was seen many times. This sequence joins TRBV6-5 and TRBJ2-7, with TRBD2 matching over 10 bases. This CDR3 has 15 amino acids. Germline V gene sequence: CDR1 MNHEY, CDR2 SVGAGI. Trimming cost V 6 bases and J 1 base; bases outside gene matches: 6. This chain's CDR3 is CASSALAGASYEQYF. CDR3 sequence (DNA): TGTGCCAGCAGCGCCCTAGCGGGGGCTTCCTACGAGCAGTACTTC.

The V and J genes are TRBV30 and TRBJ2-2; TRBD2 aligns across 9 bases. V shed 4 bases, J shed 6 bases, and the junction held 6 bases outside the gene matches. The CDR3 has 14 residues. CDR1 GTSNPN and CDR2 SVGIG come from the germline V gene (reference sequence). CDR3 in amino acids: CAWTVGTSPGELFF. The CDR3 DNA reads TGTGCCTGGACGGTCGGGACTAGCCCCGGGGAGCTGTTTTTT.

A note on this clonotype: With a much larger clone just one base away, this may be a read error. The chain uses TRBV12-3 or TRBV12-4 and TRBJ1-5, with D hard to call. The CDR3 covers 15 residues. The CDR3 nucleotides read TGTGCCGGCAGTTTAGAAGGTGCGAGCAATCATCCCCAGCATTTT. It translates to CAGSLEGASNHPQHF.

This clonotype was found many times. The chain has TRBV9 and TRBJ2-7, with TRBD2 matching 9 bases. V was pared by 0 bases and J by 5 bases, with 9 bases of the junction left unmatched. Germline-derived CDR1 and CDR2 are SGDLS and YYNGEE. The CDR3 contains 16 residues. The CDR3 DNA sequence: TGTGCCAGCAGCGTAGGTGGTAGCGGGAGTTCTGACGAGCAGTACTTC. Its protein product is CASSVGGSGSSDEQYF.

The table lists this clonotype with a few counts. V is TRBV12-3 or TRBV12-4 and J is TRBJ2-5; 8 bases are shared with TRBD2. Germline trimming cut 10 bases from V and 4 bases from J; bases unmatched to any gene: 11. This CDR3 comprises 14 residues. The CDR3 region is CAIRGVAGGETQYF. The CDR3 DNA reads TGTGCCATCCGAGGAGTGGCGGGGGGAGAGACCCAGTACTTC.

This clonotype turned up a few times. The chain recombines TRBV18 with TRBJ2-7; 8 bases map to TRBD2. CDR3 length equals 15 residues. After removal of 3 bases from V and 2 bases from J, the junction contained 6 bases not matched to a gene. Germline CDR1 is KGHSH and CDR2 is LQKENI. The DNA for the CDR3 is TGTGCCAGCTCACCCTCCGGGAGGGCTCCCTACGAGCAGTACTTC. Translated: CASSPSGRAPYEQYF. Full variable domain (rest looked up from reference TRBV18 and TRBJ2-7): NAGVMQNPRHLVRRRGQEARLRCSPMKGHSHVYWYRQLPEEGLKFMVYLQKENIIDESGMPKERFSAEFPKEGPSILRIQQVVRGDSAAYFCASSPSGRAPYEQYFGPGTRLTVT.

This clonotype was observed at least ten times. The DNA for the CDR3 is TGTGCCAGCAGTTTGGGCTGGACTTCGCCCTACGAGCAGTACTTC. Translated, it gives CASSLGWTSPYEQYF. The rearrangement uses TRBV28 and TRBJ2-7; maybe TRBD2 (5 bases). V dropped 3 bases and J dropped 2 bases, with 14 bases sitting between them. This CDR3 has 15 residues. Germline V gene data show CDR1 as MDHEN and CDR2 as SYDVKM.

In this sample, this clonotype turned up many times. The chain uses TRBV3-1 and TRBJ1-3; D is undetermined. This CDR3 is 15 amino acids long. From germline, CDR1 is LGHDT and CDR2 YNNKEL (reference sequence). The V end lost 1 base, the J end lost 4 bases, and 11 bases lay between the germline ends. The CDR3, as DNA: TGTGCCAGCAGCCAAGGGGTACCCACGGGAAACACCATATATTTT. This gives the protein CASSQGVPTGNTIYF.

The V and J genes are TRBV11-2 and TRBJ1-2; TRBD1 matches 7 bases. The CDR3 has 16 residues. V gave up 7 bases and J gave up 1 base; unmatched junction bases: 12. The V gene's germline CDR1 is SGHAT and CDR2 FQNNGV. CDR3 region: CASIIDSGGSNYGYTF. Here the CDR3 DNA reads TGTGCCAGCATCATCGACTCAGGGGGTAGTAACTATGGCTACACCTTC.

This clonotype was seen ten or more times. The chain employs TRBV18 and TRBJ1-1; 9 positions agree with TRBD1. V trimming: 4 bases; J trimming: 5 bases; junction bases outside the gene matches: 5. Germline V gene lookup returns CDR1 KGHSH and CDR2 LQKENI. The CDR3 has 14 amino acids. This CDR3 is CASSRGQGRTEAFF. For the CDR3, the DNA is TGTGCCAGCTCACGAGGACAGGGGCGGACTGAAGCTTTCTTT.

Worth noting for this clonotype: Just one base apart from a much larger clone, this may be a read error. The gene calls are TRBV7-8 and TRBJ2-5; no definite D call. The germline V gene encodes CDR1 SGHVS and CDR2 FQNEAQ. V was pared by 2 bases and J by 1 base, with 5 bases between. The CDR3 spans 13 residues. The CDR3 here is CASSLIPQETQYF. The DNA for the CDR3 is TGTGCCAGCAGCTTAATTCCCCAAGAGACCCAGTACTTC.

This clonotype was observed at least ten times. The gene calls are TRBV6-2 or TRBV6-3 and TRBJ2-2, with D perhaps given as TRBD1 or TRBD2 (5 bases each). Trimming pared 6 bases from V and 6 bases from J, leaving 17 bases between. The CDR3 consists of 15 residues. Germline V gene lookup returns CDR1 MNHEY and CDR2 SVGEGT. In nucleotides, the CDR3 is TGTGCCAGCAGCAGTCGGCAGGGACGGTCCGGGGAGCTGTTTTTT. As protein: CASSSRQGRSGELFF.

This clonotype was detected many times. For the CDR3, the DNA is TGTGCCAGCAGCTTATTAACAGGGGGCCCGGGAAACACCATATATTTT. Its protein is CASSLLTGGPGNTIYF. The chain has TRBV11-2 and TRBJ1-3; 9 bases match TRBD1. The length of the CDR3 is 16 residues. V lost 2 bases to trimming and J lost 4 bases; unmatched junction nucleotides: 6. The germline gives CDR1 SGHAT, CDR2 FQNNGV.

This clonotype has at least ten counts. The CDR3 spells CASRADRQETQYF. The CDR3 nucleotides are TGCGCCAGCAGAGCGGACAGACAAGAGACCCAGTACTTC. V gene TRBV5-1 combines with J gene TRBJ2-5, with a tentative D call TRBD1 (6 bases). Trimming stripped 5 bases from V and 2 bases from J, with 10 bases between. Germline V lookup: CDR1 SGHRS, CDR2 YFSETQ. This CDR3 spans 13 amino acids.

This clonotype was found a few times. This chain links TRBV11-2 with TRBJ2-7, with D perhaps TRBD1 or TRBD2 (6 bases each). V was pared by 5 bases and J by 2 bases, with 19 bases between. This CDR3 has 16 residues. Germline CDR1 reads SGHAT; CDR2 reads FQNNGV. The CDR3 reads CASSPSRGLSPYEQYF. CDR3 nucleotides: TGTGCCAGCAGCCCCAGCAGGGGACTCAGCCCCTACGAGCAGTACTTC.

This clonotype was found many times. CDR3 DNA: TGCAGTGCTAACGGGGAAGGTGGCTACACCTTC. Its translation is CSANGEGGYTF. The chain links TRBV20-1 to TRBJ1-2, with D hard to call. This CDR3 region has 11 residues. CDR1 and CDR2 from the germline V gene are DFQATT and SNEGSKA (reference sequence). V shed 4 bases and J shed 7 bases, with 10 bases lying between them.

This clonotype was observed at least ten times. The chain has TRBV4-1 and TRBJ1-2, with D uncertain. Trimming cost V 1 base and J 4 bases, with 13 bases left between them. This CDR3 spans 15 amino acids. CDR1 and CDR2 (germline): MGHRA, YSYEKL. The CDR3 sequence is CASSQGPLLGYGYTF. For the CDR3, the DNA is TGCGCCAGCAGCCAAGGTCCCCTCCTCGGCTATGGCTACACCTTC.

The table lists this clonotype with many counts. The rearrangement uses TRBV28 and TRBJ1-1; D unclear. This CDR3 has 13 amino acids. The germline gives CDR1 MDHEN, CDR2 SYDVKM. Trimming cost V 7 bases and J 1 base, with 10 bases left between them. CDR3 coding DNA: TGTGCCAGCAATGACCCAGGGAACACTGAAGCTTTCTTT. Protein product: CASNDPGNTEAFF.

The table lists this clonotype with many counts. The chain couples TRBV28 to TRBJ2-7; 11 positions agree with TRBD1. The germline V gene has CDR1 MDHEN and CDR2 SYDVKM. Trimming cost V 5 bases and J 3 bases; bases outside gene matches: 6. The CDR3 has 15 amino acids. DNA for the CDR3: TGTGCCAGCAGTAAGGGACAGGGGGTAATCTACGAGCAGTACTTC. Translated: CASSKGQGVIYEQYF.

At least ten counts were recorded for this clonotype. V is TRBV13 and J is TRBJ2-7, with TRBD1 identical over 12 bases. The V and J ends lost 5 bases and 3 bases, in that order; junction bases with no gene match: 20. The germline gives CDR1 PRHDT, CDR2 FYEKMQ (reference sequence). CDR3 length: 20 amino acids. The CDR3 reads CASSSSSWDRGRRGYYEQYF. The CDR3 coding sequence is TGTGCCAGCAGCAGTTCTTCTTGGGACAGGGGGCGCAGAGGGTACTACGAGCAGTACTTC.

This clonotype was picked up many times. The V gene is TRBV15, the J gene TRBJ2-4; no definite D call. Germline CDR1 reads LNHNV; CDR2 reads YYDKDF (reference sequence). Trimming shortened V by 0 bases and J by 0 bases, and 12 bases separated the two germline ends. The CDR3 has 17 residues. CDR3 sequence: CATSRDISDLAKNIQYF. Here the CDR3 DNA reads TGTGCCACCAGCAGAGATATCAGTGACCTAGCCAAAAACATTCAGTACTTC.

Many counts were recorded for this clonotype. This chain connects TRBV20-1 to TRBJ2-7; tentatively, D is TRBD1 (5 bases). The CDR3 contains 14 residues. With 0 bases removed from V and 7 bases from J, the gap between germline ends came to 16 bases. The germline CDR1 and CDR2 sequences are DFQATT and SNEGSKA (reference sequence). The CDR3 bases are TGCAGTGCTAGAGACTACGACAGCCCCAAGGAGCAGTACTTC. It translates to CSARDYDSPKEQYF.

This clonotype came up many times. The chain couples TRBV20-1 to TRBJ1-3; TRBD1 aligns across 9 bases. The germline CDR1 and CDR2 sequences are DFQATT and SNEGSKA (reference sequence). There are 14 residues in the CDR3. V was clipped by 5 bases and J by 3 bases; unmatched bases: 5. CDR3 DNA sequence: TGCAGTGCTGAACAGGGGGCAGGTGGAAACACCATATATTTT. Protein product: CSAEQGAGGNTIYF.

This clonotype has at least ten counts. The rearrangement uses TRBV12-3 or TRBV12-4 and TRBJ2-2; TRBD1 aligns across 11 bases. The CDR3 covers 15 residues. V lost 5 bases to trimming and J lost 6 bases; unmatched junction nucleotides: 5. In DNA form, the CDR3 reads TGTGCCAGCAGTCGGGACAGGGGGTCACCCGGGGAGCTGTTTTTT. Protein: CASSRDRGSPGELFF.

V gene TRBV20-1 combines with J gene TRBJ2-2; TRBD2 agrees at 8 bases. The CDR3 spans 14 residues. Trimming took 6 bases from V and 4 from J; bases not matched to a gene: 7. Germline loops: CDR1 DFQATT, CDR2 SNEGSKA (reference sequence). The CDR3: CSASGSRSTGELFF. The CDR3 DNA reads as TGCAGTGCGAGCGGGAGTCGGAGCACCGGGGAGCTGTTTTTT.

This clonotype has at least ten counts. CDR3 sequence: CASTMGRGGYAGYTF. The DNA of the CDR3 is TGTGCCAGTACGATGGGACGTGGAGGGTATGCTGGCTACACCTTC. This rearrangement joins TRBV19 to TRBJ1-2, with a tentative D call TRBD1 (5 bases). Between the trimmed V and J ends, which lost 7 bases and 7 bases, there was a span of 22 bases. Germline V gene lookup returns CDR1 LNHDA and CDR2 SQIVND (reference sequence). The CDR3 runs 15 residues.

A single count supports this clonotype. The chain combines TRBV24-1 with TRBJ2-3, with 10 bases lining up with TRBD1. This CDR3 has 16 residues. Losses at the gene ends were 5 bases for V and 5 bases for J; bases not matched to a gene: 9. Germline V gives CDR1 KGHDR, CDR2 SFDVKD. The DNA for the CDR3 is TGTGCCACCAGTGTAACGGGACAGGGGCTTCTAGATACGCAGTATTTT. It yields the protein CATSVTGQGLLDTQYF.

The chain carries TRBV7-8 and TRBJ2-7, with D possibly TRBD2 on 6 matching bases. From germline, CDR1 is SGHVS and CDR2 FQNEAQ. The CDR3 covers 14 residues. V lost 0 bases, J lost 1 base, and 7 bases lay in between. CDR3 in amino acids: CASSLAEGSYEQYF. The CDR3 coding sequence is TGTGCCAGCAGCTTAGCGGAGGGTTCCTACGAGCAGTACTTC.